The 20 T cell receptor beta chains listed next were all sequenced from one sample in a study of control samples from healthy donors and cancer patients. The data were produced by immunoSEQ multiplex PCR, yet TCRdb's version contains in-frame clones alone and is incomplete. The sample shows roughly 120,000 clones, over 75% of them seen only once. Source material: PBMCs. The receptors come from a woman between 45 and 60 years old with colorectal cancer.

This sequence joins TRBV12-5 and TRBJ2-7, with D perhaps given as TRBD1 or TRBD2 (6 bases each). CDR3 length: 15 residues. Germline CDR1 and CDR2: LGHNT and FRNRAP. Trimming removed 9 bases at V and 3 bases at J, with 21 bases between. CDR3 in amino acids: CASLPPWGAGYEQYF. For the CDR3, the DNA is TGTGCTAGCTTACCTCCGTGGGGGGCGGGCTACGAGCAGTACTTC.

As DNA, the CDR3 is TGTGCCAGCAGCTTTACCGGGACAGGGGGAAGTAATGAAAAACTGTTTTTT. Translated, it gives CASSFTGTGGSNEKLFF. The V gene is TRBV7-8, the J gene TRBJ1-4; 11 bases align to TRBD1. The CDR3 has 17 amino acids. J was trimmed by 4 bases and V by 3 bases; bases with no gene match: 7. CDR1 is SGHVS and CDR2 is FQNEAQ in the germline V gene.

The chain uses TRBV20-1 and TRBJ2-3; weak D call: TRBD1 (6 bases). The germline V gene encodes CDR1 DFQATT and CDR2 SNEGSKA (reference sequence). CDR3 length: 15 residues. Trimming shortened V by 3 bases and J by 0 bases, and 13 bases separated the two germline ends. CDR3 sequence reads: CSASSRTASTDTQYF. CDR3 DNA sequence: TGCAGTGCTAGTTCCCGGACAGCTAGCACAGATACGCAGTATTTT.

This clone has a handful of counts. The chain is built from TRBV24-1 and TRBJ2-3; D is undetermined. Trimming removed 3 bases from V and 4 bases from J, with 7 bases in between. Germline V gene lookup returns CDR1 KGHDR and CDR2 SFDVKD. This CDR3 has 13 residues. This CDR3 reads CATSDLTSDTQYF. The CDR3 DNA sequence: TGTGCCACCAGTGATCTCACTTCAGATACGCAGTATTTT.

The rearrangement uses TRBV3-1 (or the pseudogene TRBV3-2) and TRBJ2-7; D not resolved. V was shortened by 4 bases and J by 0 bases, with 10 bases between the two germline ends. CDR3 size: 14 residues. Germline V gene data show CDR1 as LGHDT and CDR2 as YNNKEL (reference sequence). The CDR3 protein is CASSPAASSYEQYF. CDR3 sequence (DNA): TGTGCCAGCAGCCCAGCCGCGAGCTCCTACGAGCAGTACTTC.

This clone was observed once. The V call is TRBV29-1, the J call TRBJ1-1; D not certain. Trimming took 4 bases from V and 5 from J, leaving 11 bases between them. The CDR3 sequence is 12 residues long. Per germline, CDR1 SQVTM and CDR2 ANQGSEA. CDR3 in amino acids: CSVVRDLTEAFF. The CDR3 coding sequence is TGCAGCGTTGTAAGGGATCTTACTGAAGCTTTCTTT.

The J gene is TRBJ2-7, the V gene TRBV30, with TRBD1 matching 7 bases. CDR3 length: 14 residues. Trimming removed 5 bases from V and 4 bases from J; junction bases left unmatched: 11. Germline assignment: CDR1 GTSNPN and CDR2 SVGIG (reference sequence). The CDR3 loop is CAWGPGTVSYEQYF. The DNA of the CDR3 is TGTGCCTGGGGACCCGGGACAGTATCATACGAGCAGTACTTC.

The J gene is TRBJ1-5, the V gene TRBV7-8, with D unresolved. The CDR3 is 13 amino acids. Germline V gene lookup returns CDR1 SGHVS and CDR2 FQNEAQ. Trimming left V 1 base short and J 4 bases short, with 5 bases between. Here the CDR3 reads CASSLVGNQPQHF. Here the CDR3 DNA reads TGTGCCAGCAGCTTAGTCGGGAATCAGCCCCAGCATTTT.

The CDR3 protein is CASSSDRATEAFF. In nucleotides, the CDR3 is TGCGCCAGCAGCTCAGACAGGGCCACTGAAGCTTTCTTT. The chain uses TRBV5-1 and TRBJ1-1, with 7 bases matching TRBD1. Germline assignment: CDR1 SGHRS and CDR2 YFSETQ. J gave up 4 bases and V 3 bases, and 3 bases lay outside the gene matches. The CDR3 is 13 amino acids.

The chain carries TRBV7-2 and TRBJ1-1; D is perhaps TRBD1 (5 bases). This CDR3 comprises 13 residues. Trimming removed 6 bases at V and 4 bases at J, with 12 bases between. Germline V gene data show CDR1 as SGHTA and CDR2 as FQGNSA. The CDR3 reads CASRTTGGTEAFF. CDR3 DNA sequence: TGTGCCAGCAGGACAACAGGTGGCACTGAAGCTTTCTTT.

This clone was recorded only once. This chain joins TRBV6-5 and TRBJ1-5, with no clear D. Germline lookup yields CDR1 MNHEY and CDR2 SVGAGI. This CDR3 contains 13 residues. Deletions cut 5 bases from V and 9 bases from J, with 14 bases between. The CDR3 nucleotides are TGTGCCAGCAGTCCGACGGCGATGGGGCCCCAGCATTTT. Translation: CASSPTAMGPQHF.

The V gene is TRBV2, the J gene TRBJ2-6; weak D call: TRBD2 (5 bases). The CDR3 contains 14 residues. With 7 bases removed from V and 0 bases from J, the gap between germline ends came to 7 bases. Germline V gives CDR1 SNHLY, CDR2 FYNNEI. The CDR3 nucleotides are TGTGCCAGCAAGGGAGACTCTGGGGCCAACGTCCTGACTTTC. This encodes CASKGDSGANVLTF.

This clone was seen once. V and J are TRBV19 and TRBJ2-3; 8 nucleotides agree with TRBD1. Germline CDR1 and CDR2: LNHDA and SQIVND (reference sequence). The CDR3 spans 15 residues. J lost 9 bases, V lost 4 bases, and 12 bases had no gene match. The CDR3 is CASSTRQGTTGTQYF. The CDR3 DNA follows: TGTGCCAGTAGTACGAGACAGGGGACCACAGGGACGCAGTATTTT.

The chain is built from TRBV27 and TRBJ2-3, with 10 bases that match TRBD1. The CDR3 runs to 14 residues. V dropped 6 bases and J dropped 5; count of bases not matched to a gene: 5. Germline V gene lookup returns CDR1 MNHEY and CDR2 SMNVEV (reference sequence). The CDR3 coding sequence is TGTGCCAGCAGGCGGGACAGGGGAAGAGATACGCAGTATTTT. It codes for CASRRDRGRDTQYF.

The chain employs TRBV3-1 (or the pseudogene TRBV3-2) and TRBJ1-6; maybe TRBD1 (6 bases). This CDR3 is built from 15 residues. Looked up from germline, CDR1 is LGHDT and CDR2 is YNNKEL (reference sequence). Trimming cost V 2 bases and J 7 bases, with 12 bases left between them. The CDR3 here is CASSQKGDWNSPLHF. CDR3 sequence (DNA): TGTGCCAGCAGCCAAAAGGGGGATTGGAATTCACCCCTCCACTTT.

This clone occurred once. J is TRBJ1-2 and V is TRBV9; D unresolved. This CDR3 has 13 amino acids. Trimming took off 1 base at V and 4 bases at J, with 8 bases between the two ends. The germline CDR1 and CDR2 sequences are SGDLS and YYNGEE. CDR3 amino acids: CASSVTEGYGYTF. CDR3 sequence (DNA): TGTGCCAGCAGCGTAACGGAGGGCTATGGCTACACCTTC.

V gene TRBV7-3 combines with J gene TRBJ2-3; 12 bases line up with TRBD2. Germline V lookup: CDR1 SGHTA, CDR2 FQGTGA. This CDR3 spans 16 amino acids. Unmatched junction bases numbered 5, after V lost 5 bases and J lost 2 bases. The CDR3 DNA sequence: TGTGCCAGCAGCCACGGACTAGCGGGGAACACAGATACGCAGTATTTT. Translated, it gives CASSHGLAGNTDTQYF. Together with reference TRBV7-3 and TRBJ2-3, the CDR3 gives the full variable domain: GAGVSQTPSNKVTEKGKYVELRCDPISGHTALYWYRQSLGQGPEFLIYFQGTGAADDSGLPNDRFFAVRPEGSVSTLKIQRTERGDSAVYLCASSHGLAGNTDTQYFGPGTRLTVL.

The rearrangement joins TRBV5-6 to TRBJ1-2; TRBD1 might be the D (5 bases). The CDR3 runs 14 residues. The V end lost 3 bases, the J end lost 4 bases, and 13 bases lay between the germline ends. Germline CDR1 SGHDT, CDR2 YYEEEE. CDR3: CASSWGRPLYGYTF. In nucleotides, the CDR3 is TGTGCCAGCAGCTGGGGCCGGCCACTCTATGGCTACACCTTC.

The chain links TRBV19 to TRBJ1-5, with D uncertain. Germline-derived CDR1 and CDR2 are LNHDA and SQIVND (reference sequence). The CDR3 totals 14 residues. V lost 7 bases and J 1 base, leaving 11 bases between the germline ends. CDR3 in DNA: TGTGCCAGTACCTCGGGATTCAGCAATCAGCCCCAGCATTTT. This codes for CASTSGFSNQPQHF.

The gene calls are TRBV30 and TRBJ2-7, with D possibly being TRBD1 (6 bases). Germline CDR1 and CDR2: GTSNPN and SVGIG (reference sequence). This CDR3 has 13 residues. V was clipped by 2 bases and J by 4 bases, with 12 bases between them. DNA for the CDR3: TGTGCCTGGAGTCGAGACAGGTTTTACGAGCAGTACTTC. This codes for CAWSRDRFYEQYF.